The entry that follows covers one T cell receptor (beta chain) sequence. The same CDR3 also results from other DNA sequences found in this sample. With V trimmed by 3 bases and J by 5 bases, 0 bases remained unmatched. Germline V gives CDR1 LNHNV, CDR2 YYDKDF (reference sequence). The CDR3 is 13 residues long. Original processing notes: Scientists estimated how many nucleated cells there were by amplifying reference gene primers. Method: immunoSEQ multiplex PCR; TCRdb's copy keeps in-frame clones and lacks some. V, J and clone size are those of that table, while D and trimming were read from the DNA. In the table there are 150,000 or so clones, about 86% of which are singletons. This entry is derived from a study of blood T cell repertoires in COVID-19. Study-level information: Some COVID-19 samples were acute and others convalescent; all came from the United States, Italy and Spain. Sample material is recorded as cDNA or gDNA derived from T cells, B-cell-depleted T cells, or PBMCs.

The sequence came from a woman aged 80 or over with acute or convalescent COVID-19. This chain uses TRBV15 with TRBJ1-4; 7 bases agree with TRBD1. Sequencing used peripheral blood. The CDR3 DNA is TGTGCCACCAGCAGGGACAGGAATGAAAAACTGTTTTTT. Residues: CATSRDRNEKLFF.